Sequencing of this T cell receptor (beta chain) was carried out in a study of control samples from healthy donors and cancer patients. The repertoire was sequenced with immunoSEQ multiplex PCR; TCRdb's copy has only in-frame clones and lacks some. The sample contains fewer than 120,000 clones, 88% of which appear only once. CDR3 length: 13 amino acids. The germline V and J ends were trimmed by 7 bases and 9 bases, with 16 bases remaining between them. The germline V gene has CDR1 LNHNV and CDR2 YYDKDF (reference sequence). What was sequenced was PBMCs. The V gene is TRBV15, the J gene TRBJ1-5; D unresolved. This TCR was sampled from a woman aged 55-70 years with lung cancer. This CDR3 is CATTTDGIRPQHF. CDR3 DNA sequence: TGTGCCACCACGACCGACGGAATTAGGCCCCAGCATTTT.